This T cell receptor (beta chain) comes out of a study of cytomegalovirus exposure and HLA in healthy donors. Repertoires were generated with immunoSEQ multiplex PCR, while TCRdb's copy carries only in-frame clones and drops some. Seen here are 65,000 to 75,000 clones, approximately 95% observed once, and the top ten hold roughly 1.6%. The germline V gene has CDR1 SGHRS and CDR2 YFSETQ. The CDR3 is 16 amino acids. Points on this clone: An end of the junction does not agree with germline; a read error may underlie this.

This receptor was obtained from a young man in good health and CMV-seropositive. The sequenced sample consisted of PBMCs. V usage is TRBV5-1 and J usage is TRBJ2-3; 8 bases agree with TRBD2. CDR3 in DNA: TGCGCCAGCGGCTTAACTAGCGGAAGTAGCACAGATACGCAGTATTTT. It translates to CASGLTSGSSTDTQYF.